These 32 T cell receptor beta chains were all obtained from the same sample, sequenced in a study of cytomegalovirus exposure and HLA in healthy donors. Vbeta (60) and Jbeta (13) primers were used in the PCR. Assay: immunoSEQ multiplex PCR; the TCRdb copy retains only in-frame clones and omits some. The sample consists of 110,000 to 150,000 clones, 73% of them appearing once. The sample comprised PBMCs. The receptors here all came from a human donor in good health.

In its sample, this clone was seen a few times. V gene TRBV12-5 combines with J gene TRBJ1-2; 8 nucleotides match TRBD1. Trimming cost V 2 bases and J 8 bases; bases outside gene matches: 10. Germline lookup yields CDR1 LGHNT and CDR2 FRNRAP. CDR3 length equals 15 residues. This CDR3 reads CASGLRQTGDNGYTF. CDR3 sequence (DNA): TGTGCTAGTGGTTTGCGACAGACAGGGGATAACGGCTACACCTTC.

There are a few counts of this clone. V and J are TRBV25-1 and TRBJ2-1; 7 bases align to TRBD1. Germline CDR1 is MGHDK and CDR2 is SYGVNS. J gave up 6 bases and V 10 bases, and 9 bases lay outside the gene matches. The CDR3 length is 13 residues. The CDR3 DNA reads TGTGCCACCGTAAACAGGGGTGGCAATGAGCAGTTCTTC. Translation gives CATVNRGGNEQFF.

This chain connects TRBV19 to TRBJ2-5; 8 bases agree with TRBD1. The CDR3 totals 17 residues. Germline CDR1 is LNHDA and CDR2 is SQIVND (reference sequence). V shed 3 bases, J shed 5 bases, and the junction held 14 bases outside the gene matches. The CDR3 DNA reads as TGTGCCAGTAGTATGGACGACAGGGGCGCGTGGGGGGAGACCCAGTACTTC. It yields the protein CASSMDDRGAWGETQYF.

The chain couples TRBV30 to TRBJ2-7, with TRBD1 matching over 7 bases. The CDR3 spans 12 residues. The V gene end was trimmed by 4 bases and the J gene end by 0 bases; junction bases not matched to a gene: 0. Germline assignment: CDR1 GTSNPN and CDR2 SVGIG (reference sequence). The CDR3 coding sequence is TGTGCCTGGACAGGGGGCTCCTACGAGCAGTACTTC. Its protein product is CAWTGGSYEQYF.

The chain is built from TRBV6-5 and TRBJ1-2; D gene ambiguous. The CDR3 has 13 residues. From germline, CDR1 is MNHEY and CDR2 SVGAGI. V was shortened by 0 bases and J by 6 bases, with 8 bases between the two germline ends. CDR3 protein: CASSYSPGDGYTF. For the CDR3, the DNA is TGTGCCAGCAGTTACTCCCCCGGGGATGGCTACACCTTC.

V is TRBV10-1 and J is TRBJ2-1; no reliable D call. This CDR3 is 13 amino acids long. Germline CDR1 WNHNN, CDR2 SYGVQD (reference sequence). Trimming shortened V by 3 bases and J by 4 bases, and 7 bases separated the two germline ends. In DNA, the CDR3 is TGCGCCAGCAGTGATGGCAGTTACAATGAGCAGTTCTTC. Translation: CASSDGSYNEQFF.

V gene TRBV4-1 combines with J gene TRBJ1-5, with TRBD1 identical over 9 bases. The germline gives CDR1 MGHRA, CDR2 YSYEKL. V trimming: 2 bases; J trimming: 5 bases; junction bases outside the gene matches: 7. The CDR3 totals 16 residues. DNA of the CDR3: TGCGCCAGCAGCCAAATTCCGGGACAGGGTTATCAGCCCCAGCATTTT. Encoded protein: CASSQIPGQGYQPQHF.

The chain combines TRBV29-1 with TRBJ1-1; 8 nucleotides agree with TRBD1. The CDR3 length is 12 residues. Trimming removed 7 bases from V and 4 bases from J; junction bases left unmatched: 5. Germline lookup yields CDR1 SQVTM and CDR2 ANQGSEA. Here the CDR3 DNA reads TGCAGCGCCAGGGGGCCTGGCACTGAAGCTTTCTTT. The encoded protein is CSARGPGTEAFF.

The chain links TRBV5-1 to TRBJ1-2; TRBD1 is a possible D gene (5 bases). V was clipped by 0 bases and J by 9 bases, with 9 bases between them. Germline CDR1 SGHRS, CDR2 YFSETQ. The CDR3 has 12 amino acids. CDR3 bases: TGCGCCAGCAGCTTGGCAGGGTATCGCTACACCTTC. It specifies CASSLAGYRYTF.

This sequence joins TRBV18 and TRBJ1-2, with 7 positions matching TRBD1. CDR1 is KGHSH, CDR2 LQKENI, per germline. J gave up 2 bases and V 2 bases, and 5 bases lay outside the gene matches. The CDR3 covers 15 residues. This CDR3 is CASSPWTGPNYGYTF. CDR3 nucleotides: TGTGCCAGCTCACCATGGACAGGCCCAAACTATGGCTACACCTTC.

This chain connects TRBV10-1 to TRBJ2-3, with D uncertain. The germline V gene has CDR1 WNHNN and CDR2 SYGVQD (reference sequence). The V gene lost 1 base and the J gene lost 5 bases, with 7 bases spanning the gap. The CDR3 sequence is 13 residues long. This chain's CDR3 is CASSEFAGDTQYF. For the CDR3, the DNA is TGCGCCAGCAGTGAGTTCGCCGGAGATACGCAGTATTTT.

The chain employs TRBV30 and TRBJ2-7; 12 bases are shared with TRBD2. Trimming took 7 bases from V and 2 from J; bases not matched to a gene: 6. The germline V gene has CDR1 GTSNPN and CDR2 SVGIG (reference sequence). CDR3 length: 14 residues. In DNA form, the CDR3 reads TGTGCCTACATCCCTAGCGGGAGGGCCTACGAGCAGTACTTC. Its protein is CAYIPSGRAYEQYF.

V usage is TRBV11-3 and J usage is TRBJ1-1; TRBD1 agrees at 7 bases. Germline trimming cut 3 bases from V and 2 bases from J; bases unmatched to any gene: 9. The V gene's germline CDR1 is SGHNT and CDR2 YENEEA. The CDR3 totals 16 residues. The CDR3 nucleotides are TGTGCCAGCAGCTTTTCGACAGGGTTTATAAACACTGAAGCTTTCTTT. Its protein product is CASSFSTGFINTEAFF.

DNA of the CDR3: TGTGCCAGCAGCCGAGCGACTAGCGGGGGAACGCAAGAGACCCAGTACTTC. Its translation is CASSRATSGGTQETQYF. The V and J genes are TRBV5-6 and TRBJ2-5; 12 bases map to TRBD2. There are 17 residues in the CDR3. Per germline, CDR1 SGHDT and CDR2 YYEEEE. The junction had 9 bases not matched to a gene; V was cut back by 4 bases and J by 2 bases. Complete variable domain (other parts from reference TRBV5-6 and TRBJ2-5): DAGVTQSPTHLIKTRGQQVTLRCSPKSGHDTVSWYQQALGQGPQFIFQYYEEEERQRGNFPDRFSGHQFPNYSSELNVNALLLGDSALYLCASSRATSGGTQETQYFGPGTRLLVL.

The chain employs TRBV11-3 and TRBJ2-5; 9 nucleotides line up with TRBD2. The length of the CDR3 is 15 residues. The J segment lost 4 bases and the V segment lost 1 base, leaving 4 bases of the junction unmatched. Germline-derived CDR1 and CDR2 are SGHNT and YENEEA. As DNA, the CDR3 is TGTGCCAGCAGCTTAGTGCTAGCGGGACCAGAGACCCAGTACTTC. Protein: CASSLVLAGPETQYF.

The rearrangement joins TRBV7-3 to TRBJ2-3; 8 bases match TRBD2. The length of the CDR3 is 15 residues. Germline V gene data show CDR1 as SGHTA and CDR2 as FQGTGA. Trimming cost V 2 bases and J 3 bases; bases outside gene matches: 4. The CDR3 here is CASSLQAGETDTQYF. CDR3 in DNA: TGTGCCAGCAGCTTACAAGCGGGAGAGACAGATACGCAGTATTTT.

V gene TRBV9 combines with J gene TRBJ1-1; D is unresolved. V lost 0 bases and J lost 2, with 8 bases in between. There are 14 residues in the CDR3. Germline CDR1 SGDLS, CDR2 YYNGEE. Here the CDR3 reads CASSVVTANTEAFF. The CDR3 DNA sequence: TGTGCCAGCAGCGTAGTAACAGCCAACACTGAAGCTTTCTTT.

This sequence joins TRBV21-1 and TRBJ1-2; the D call of TRBD1 is as the table states it, not checked on the DNA. TRBV21-1 is listed as a pseudogene. The CDR3 contains 18 residues. Written as DNA, the CDR3 is TGTGCCAGCAGCAAAGCGCTCCGGGGACAGGGCGTAGACTATGGCTACACCTTC. This encodes CASSKALRGQGVDYGYTF.

The chain joins TRBV5-1 to TRBJ2-1; 8 bases match TRBD1. The CDR3 length is 16 residues. Germline values: CDR1 SGHRS, CDR2 YFSETQ. Unmatched junction bases numbered 7, after V lost 5 bases and J lost 0 bases. The CDR3 coding sequence is TGCGCCAGCAGGCGCCGAACAGGGGGCTCCTACAATGAGCAGTTCTTC. Encoded protein: CASRRRTGGSYNEQFF. Using reference TRBV5-1 and TRBJ2-1 for the parts outside the CDR3, the full variable domain is KAGVTQTPRYLIKTRGQQVTLSCSPISGHRSVSWYQQTPGQGLQFLFEYFSETQRNKGNFPGRFSGRQFSNSRSEMNVSTLELGDSALYLCASRRRTGGSYNEQFFGPGTRLTVL.

The V gene is TRBV13, the J gene TRBJ2-5; D is uncertain. This CDR3 region has 12 residues. V was shortened by 5 bases and J by 5 bases, with 9 bases between the two germline ends. The germline V gene encodes CDR1 PRHDT and CDR2 FYEKMQ (reference sequence). Here the CDR3 reads CASSTTRETQYF. The CDR3 bases are TGTGCCAGCAGCACTACCCGGGAGACCCAGTACTTC.

This clone appeared a few times. The chain joins TRBV5-6 to TRBJ1-3; D ambiguous. Germline CDR1 reads SGHDT; CDR2 reads YYEEEE. The CDR3 has 15 amino acids. Trimming took 1 base from V and 0 from J, leaving 8 bases between them. CDR3 nucleotides: TGTGCCAGCAGCTTGAGAGCGGTCTCTGGAAACACCATATATTTT. Its protein product is CASSLRAVSGNTIYF. Full variable domain (outside the CDR3, taken from reference TRBV5-6 and TRBJ1-3): DAGVTQSPTHLIKTRGQQVTLRCSPKSGHDTVSWYQQALGQGPQFIFQYYEEEERQRGNFPDRFSGHQFPNYSSELNVNALLLGDSALYLCASSLRAVSGNTIYFGEGSWLTVV.

This clone was seen only once. The V gene is TRBV7-8, the J gene TRBJ2-3, with 7 bases lining up with TRBD2. The germline V gene encodes CDR1 SGHVS and CDR2 FQNEAQ. Trimming took 4 bases from V and 2 from J; bases not matched to a gene: 6. The CDR3 has 15 residues. The CDR3 nucleotides are TGTGCCAGCAGCTCTCAGGGACTACACACAGATACGCAGTATTTT. Translating it yields CASSSQGLHTDTQYF.

The chain has TRBV6-1 and TRBJ2-5; 10 nucleotides agree with TRBD1. The V segment lost 10 bases and the J segment 4 bases; nucleotides outside the gene matches: 6. In germline, CDR1 is MNHNS, CDR2 SASEGT. This CDR3 is built from 13 residues. The CDR3 bases are TGTGCCACACCGCGACAGGGGGCAGAGACCCAGTACTTC. Its protein is CATPRQGAETQYF.

This clone was detected only once. The V and J genes are TRBV13 and TRBJ2-7; maybe TRBD1 (6 bases). Per the germline V gene, CDR1 is PRHDT and CDR2 is FYEKMQ (reference sequence). Trimming took off 5 bases at V and 6 bases at J, with 17 bases between the two ends. The CDR3 length is 14 residues. The chain's CDR3 is CASSVRGHLFEQYF. CDR3 DNA sequence: TGTGCCAGCAGCGTAAGGGGACATTTATTCGAGCAGTACTTC. The variable domain in full, with the rest retrieved from reference TRBV13 and TRBJ2-7, is AAGVIQSPRHLIKEKRETATLKCYPIPRHDTVYWYQQGPGQDPQFLISFYEKMQSDKGSIPDRFSAQQFSDYHSELNMSSLELGDSALYFCASSVRGHLFEQYFGPGTRLTVT.

The V call is TRBV11-3, the J call TRBJ2-5, with 11 bases fitting TRBD1. This CDR3 is 17 amino acids long. In germline, CDR1 is SGHNT, CDR2 YENEEA. V shed 5 bases, J shed 5 bases, and the junction held 13 bases outside the gene matches. CDR3 coding DNA: TGTGCCAGCAGCCAAACTTGGACAGGGGGCGCGTGGGAGACCCAGTACTTC. Protein: CASSQTWTGGAWETQYF.

The chain links TRBV11-3 to TRBJ2-5; D remains ambiguous. The CDR3 runs to 14 residues. V was clipped by 0 bases and J by 4 bases, with 9 bases between them. Germline CDR1 and CDR2: SGHNT and YENEEA. The CDR3 DNA reads as TGTGCCAGCAGCTTAGATTCTGGTAGAGAGACCCAGTACTTC. Translating it yields CASSLDSGRETQYF.

This chain links TRBV19 with TRBJ1-4; D gene uncertain. V was clipped by 4 bases and J by 0 bases, with 12 bases between them. The CDR3 covers 16 residues. The germline gives CDR1 LNHDA, CDR2 SQIVND (reference sequence). The CDR3 nucleotides read TGTGCCAGTAGTAATCGACCGGGGACAACTAATGAAAAACTGTTTTTT. It translates to CASSNRPGTTNEKLFF.

This clone was detected a few times. The gene calls are TRBV4-2 and TRBJ2-1; 8 bases are a match to TRBD1. CDR1 is LGHNA, CDR2 YNFKEQ, per germline. V gave up 8 bases and J gave up 9 bases; unmatched junction bases: 12. The CDR3 contains 14 residues. The CDR3 loop is CASGKTGEVGEQFF. The CDR3 DNA reads as TGTGCCAGCGGCAAGACAGGGGAGGTTGGTGAGCAGTTCTTC.

J is TRBJ2-7 and V is TRBV6-1, with 11 bases identical to TRBD1. After removal of 8 bases from V and 2 bases from J, the junction contained 8 bases not matched to a gene. The V gene's germline CDR1 is MNHNS and CDR2 SASEGT. The CDR3 totals 15 residues. The CDR3 region is CASVAPGQGAYEQYF. The CDR3 nucleotides are TGTGCCAGCGTGGCCCCGGGACAGGGGGCCTACGAGCAGTACTTC.

This clone was detected only a few times. The chain joins TRBV7-9 to TRBJ1-5; 9 bases are a match to TRBD1. V shed 2 bases and J 4 bases; nucleotides not matched to a gene: 6. The CDR3 covers 16 residues. Germline lookup yields CDR1 SEHNR and CDR2 FQNEAQ (reference sequence). The CDR3 region is CASSLTGTGSNQPQHF. The CDR3 nucleotides read TGTGCCAGCAGCTTAACCGGGACAGGGAGTAATCAGCCCCAGCATTTT.

This chain links TRBV6-1 with TRBJ1-2; D gene uncertain. The V gene's germline CDR1 is MNHNS and CDR2 SASEGT. Trimming took 0 bases from V and 5 from J, leaving 10 bases between them. The CDR3 spans 14 residues. CDR3 sequence reads: CASSEARELYGYTF. CDR3 bases: TGTGCCAGCAGTGAAGCGCGGGAGCTGTATGGCTACACCTTC.

In DNA, the CDR3 is TGTGCCAGCAGCTTAGCGAGAGGGAACGAGCAGTACTTC. It yields the protein CASSLARGNEQYF. The V gene is TRBV7-6, the J gene TRBJ2-7; tentatively, D is TRBD2 (5 bases). The V and J ends lost 0 bases and 5 bases respectively, with 8 bases between them. The CDR3 contains 13 residues. CDR1 is SGHVS, CDR2 FNYEAQ, per germline.